This note documents a single T cell receptor beta chain sequence. This specimen comes from a study of blood T cell repertoires in COVID-19. Overall study context: Collection of acute and convalescent COVID-19 samples took place in the United States, Italy and Spain. T cells, B-cell-depleted T cells, or PBMCs provided the cDNA or gDNA that served as material.

V lost 3 bases, J lost 5 bases, and 26 bases lay in between. This CDR3 is built from 18 residues. The germline CDR1 and CDR2 sequences are SGDLS and YYNGEE. As handled by the study authors: Nucleated cell counts were estimated from reference gene primer amplification. Clones were sequenced by immunoSEQ multiplex PCR, and TCRdb holds only the in-frame ones, with some missing. The V and J calls and clone size come from that table; D and trimming were worked out from the DNA. This table holds 200,000 to 300,000 clones, under 85% found once. The sequenced material came from peripheral blood. The chain combines TRBV9 with TRBJ2-5; D perhaps matches TRBD1 (6 bases). This TCR came from a human donor in a cohort sampled during active COVID-19. Here the CDR3 reads CASSEFIDRDMKRETQYF. The CDR3 DNA sequence: TGTGCCAGCAGCGAATTCATCGACCGGGACATGAAAAGGGAGACCCAGTACTTC.